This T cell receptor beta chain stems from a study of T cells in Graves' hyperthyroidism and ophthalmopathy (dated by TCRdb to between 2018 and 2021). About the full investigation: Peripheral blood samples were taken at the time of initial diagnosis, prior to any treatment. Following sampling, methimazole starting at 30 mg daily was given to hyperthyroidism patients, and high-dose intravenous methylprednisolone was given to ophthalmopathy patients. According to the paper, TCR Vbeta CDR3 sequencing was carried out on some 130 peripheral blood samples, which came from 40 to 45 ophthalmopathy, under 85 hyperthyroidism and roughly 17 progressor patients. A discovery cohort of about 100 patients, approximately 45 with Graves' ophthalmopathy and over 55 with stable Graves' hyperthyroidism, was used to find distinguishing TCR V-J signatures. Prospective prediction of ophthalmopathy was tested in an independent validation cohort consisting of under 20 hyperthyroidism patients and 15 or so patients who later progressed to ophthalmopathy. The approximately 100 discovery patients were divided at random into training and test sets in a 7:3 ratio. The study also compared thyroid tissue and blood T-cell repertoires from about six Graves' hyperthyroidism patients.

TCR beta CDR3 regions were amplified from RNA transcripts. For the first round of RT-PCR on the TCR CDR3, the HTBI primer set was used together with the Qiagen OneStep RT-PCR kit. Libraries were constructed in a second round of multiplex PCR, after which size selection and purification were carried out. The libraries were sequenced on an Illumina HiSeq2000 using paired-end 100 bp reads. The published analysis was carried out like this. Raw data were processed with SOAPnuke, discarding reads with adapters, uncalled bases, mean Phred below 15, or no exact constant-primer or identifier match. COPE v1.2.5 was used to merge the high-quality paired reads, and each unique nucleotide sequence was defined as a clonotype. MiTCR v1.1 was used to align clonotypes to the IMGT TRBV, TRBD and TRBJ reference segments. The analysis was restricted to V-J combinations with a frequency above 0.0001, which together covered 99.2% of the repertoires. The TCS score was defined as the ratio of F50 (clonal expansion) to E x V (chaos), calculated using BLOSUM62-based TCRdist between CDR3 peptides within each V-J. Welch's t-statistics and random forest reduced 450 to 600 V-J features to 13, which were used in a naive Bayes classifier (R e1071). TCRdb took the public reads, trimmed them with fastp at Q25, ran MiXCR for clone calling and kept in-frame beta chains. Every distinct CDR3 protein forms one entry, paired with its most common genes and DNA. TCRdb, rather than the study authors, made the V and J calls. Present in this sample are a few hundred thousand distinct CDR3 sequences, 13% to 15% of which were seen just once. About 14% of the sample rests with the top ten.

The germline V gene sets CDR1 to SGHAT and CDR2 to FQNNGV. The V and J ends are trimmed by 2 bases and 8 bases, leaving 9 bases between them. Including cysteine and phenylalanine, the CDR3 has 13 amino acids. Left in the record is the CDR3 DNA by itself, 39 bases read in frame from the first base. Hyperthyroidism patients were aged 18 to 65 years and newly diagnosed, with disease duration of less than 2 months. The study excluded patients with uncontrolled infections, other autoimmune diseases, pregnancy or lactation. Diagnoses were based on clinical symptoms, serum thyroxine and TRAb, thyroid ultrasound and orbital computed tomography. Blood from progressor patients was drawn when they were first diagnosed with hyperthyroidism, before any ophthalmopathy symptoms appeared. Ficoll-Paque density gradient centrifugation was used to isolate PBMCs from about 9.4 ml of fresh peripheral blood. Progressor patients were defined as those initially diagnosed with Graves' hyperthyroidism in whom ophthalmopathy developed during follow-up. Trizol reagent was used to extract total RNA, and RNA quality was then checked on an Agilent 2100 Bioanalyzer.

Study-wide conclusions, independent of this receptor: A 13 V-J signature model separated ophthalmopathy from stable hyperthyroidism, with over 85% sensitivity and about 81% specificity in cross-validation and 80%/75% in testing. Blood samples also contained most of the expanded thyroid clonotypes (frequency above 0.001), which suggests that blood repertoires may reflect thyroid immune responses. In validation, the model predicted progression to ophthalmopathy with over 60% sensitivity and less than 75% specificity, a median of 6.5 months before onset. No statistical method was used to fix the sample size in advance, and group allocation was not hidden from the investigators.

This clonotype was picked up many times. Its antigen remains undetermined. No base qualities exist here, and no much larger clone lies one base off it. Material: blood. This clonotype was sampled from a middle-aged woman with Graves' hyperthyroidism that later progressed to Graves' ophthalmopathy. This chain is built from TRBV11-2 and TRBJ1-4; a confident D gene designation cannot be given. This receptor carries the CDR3 CASSLRGSEKLFF. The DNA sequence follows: TGTGCCAGCAGCTTAAGAGGGAGCGAAAAACTGTTTTTT.